This T cell receptor (beta chain) was documented in a study of control samples from healthy donors and cancer patients. The repertoire was sequenced with immunoSEQ multiplex PCR; TCRdb's copy has only in-frame clones and lacks some. The table lists 400,000 to 500,000 clones, about 93% of them singletons. The receptor was isolated from a man in his forties with head and neck cancer. Sequenced sample: PBMCs.

The CDR3 spells CASSEPGPQETQYF. The DNA for the CDR3 is TGTGCCAGCTCGGAACCGGGACCTCAAGAGACCCAGTACTTC. The chain uses TRBV18 and TRBJ2-5; D could derive from TRBD1 or TRBD2 (5 bases each). The germline V gene has CDR1 KGHSH and CDR2 LQKENI. The CDR3 spans 14 residues. V was cut by 6 bases and J by 2 bases, with 13 bases left in between.